These 8 T cell receptor beta chains came from one sample sequenced in a study of T-cell memory formation after mild COVID-19. TCRdb recomputed calls from the 5' RACE reads with MiXCR, one row per CDR3 protein. Of roughly 35,000 distinct CDR3 sequences in the sample, around 21% were seen once. The sample taken for sequencing was PBMCs or a T cell subset sorted from them (not recorded which). The receptors were sampled from an adult who had mild COVID-19 (a few samples of this study predate the infection). Cell type and time point are not known.

This clonotype was detected many times. The chain is built from TRBV7-8 and TRBJ2-1, with 8 bases aligning to TRBD2. CDR3 length: 13 residues. V shed 3 bases and J 10 bases; nucleotides not matched to a gene: 5. Germline assignment: CDR1 SGHVS and CDR2 FQNEAQ. The CDR3 reads CASSFSLAGEQFF. The CDR3 DNA follows: TGTGCCAGCAGCTTCAGCCTAGCGGGCGAGCAGTTCTTC.

This clonotype was recorded at least ten times. V gene TRBV6-1 combines with J gene TRBJ2-3; TRBD2 agrees at 9 bases. Germline assignment: CDR1 MNHNS and CDR2 SASEGT. This CDR3 region has 15 residues. The junction had 11 bases not matched to a gene; V was cut back by 7 bases and J by 6 bases. CDR3 sequence: CASMSFAGGKDTQYF. CDR3 DNA sequence: TGTGCCAGCATGAGCTTCGCGGGGGGGAAGGATACGCAGTATTTT.

The V and J genes are TRBV7-9 and TRBJ2-2; the D is unclear. V was cut by 4 bases and J by 10 bases, with 7 bases left in between. From germline, CDR1 is SEHNR and CDR2 FQNEAQ (reference sequence). The length of the CDR3 is 11 residues. In DNA form, the CDR3 reads TGTGCCAGCAGCTCCGCCGCGGAGCTGTTTTTT. It yields the protein CASSSAAELFF.

About this clonotype: This may come from a read error, since a much larger clone is one base off. The chain couples TRBV5-8 to TRBJ1-5; the D is unclear. This CDR3 has 15 amino acids. Germline V gene data show CDR1 as SGHTS and CDR2 as YDEGEE. CDR3 in DNA: TGTGCCAGCAGCTTGGGGCAGAAAGTCAATGAGCCCCAGCATTTT. This gives the protein CASSLGQKVNEPQHF.

Ten or more counts support this clonotype. The chain is built from TRBV12-3 or TRBV12-4 and TRBJ2-7, with D uncertain. V lost 6 bases, J lost 5 bases, and 11 bases lay in between. The CDR3 runs to 12 residues. CDR3 DNA: TGTGCCAGCAGGCCGGGCCTCGACGAGCAGTACTTC. This translates into CASRPGLDEQYF.

V usage is TRBV12-3 or TRBV12-4 and J usage is TRBJ1-4; TRBD1 matches 10 bases. CDR3 length: 16 amino acids. Unmatched junction bases numbered 7, after V lost 6 bases and J lost 3 bases. The CDR3 DNA is TGTGCCAGCAGCGGGGGACAGGGGTTAGCTAATGAAAAACTGTTTTTT. Protein sequence: CASSGGQGLANEKLFF.

The chain couples TRBV24-1 to TRBJ1-1; D might be TRBD1 (5 bases). This CDR3 is built from 14 residues. Per germline, CDR1 KGHDR and CDR2 SFDVKD. The V and J ends lost 7 bases and 0 bases respectively, with 11 bases between them. This CDR3 reads CATSTRELNTEAFF. CDR3 in DNA: TGTGCCACCAGCACCAGGGAATTGAACACTGAAGCTTTCTTT.

In its sample, this clonotype was seen many times. The genes are TRBV6-5 and TRBJ1-5, with D hard to call. Per germline, CDR1 MNHEY and CDR2 SVGAGI. The length of the CDR3 is 15 residues. V was pared by 0 bases and J by 3 bases, with 9 bases between. CDR3 nucleotides: TGTGCCAGCAGTTACTCTGCCTTAATCAATCAGCCCCAGCATTTT. This sequence encodes CASSYSALINQPQHF.